These 9 T cell receptor beta chains originate from one sample sequenced in a study of early T cells in non-severe SARS-CoV-2 infection (dated by TCRdb to about 2021). Library prep was done by 5' RACE. The instrument was a NextSeq 500. TCRdb itself trimmed the public reads at Q25 with fastp, ran MiXCR and retained productive beta chains. Rows are combined by CDR3 protein, so each entry shows the most common genes and DNA. The sample yields 95,000 to 110,000 distinct CDR3 sequences; more than 9.5% were counted once. Approximately 8.1% of the sample belongs to the ten largest clones. Sequencing was performed on whole blood. These receptor sequences come from an adult who was a healthcare worker with PCR-confirmed SARS-CoV-2 infection or an uninfected control (not recorded which).

By its share, this clonotype is medium-sized (0.01 to 0.1%). The gene calls are TRBV11-2 and TRBJ2-7; a possible D gene is TRBD1 (6 bases). The CDR3 has 12 amino acids. Germline V CDR1 and CDR2: SGHAT, FQNNGV. V lost 5 bases and J 12 bases, leaving 17 bases between the germline ends. The CDR3 DNA reads as TGTGCCAGCAGCCCAACAGGACAGTGGAGGTACTTC. Protein: CASSPTGQWRYF.

V gene TRBV14 combines with J gene TRBJ2-7; D ambiguous. In germline, CDR1 is SGHDN, CDR2 FVKESK. Trimming stripped 4 bases from V and 7 bases from J, with 14 bases between. There are 13 residues in the CDR3. The CDR3 region has the DNA TGTGCCAGCAGCCGGGCAGGAGCGAGGGAGCAGTACTTC. This codes for CASSRAGAREQYF.

This clonotype was seen a handful of times. This chain connects TRBV7-8 to TRBJ2-3, with 13 bases that match TRBD2. This CDR3 is 16 amino acids long. The germline gives CDR1 SGHVS, CDR2 FQNEAQ. Germline trimming cut 1 base from V and 5 bases from J; bases unmatched to any gene: 3. CDR3 coding DNA: TGTGCCAGCAGCTTAGTGGGACTAGCGGGACAAGATACGCAGTATTTT. The encoded protein is CASSLVGLAGQDTQYF. The full variable domain, in which reference TRBV7-8 and TRBJ2-3 provide the parts outside the CDR3, is GAGVSQSPRYKVAKRGQDVALRCDPISGHVSLFWYQQALGQGPEFLTYFQNEAQLDKSGLPSDRFFAERPEGSVSTLKIQRTQQEDSAVYLCASSLVGLAGQDTQYFGPGTRLTVL.

This clonotype was seen many times. CDR3: CASSLSDGQETQYF. The CDR3 DNA follows: TGTGCCAGCAGTTTATCGGACGGCCAAGAGACCCAGTACTTC. V usage is TRBV28 and J usage is TRBJ2-5; D is unclear. Looked up from germline, CDR1 is MDHEN and CDR2 is SYDVKM. This CDR3 region has 14 residues. Trimming cost V 1 base and J 1 base, with 7 bases left between them.

This clonotype has ten or more counts. The CDR3 region is CASGGTSGRPSYEQYF. Here the CDR3 DNA reads TGTGCCAGCGGCGGGACTAGCGGGAGGCCATCCTACGAGCAGTACTTC. This chain connects TRBV2 to TRBJ2-7; TRBD2 aligns across 15 bases. Germline V gene sequence: CDR1 SNHLY, CDR2 FYNNEI. The CDR3 totals 16 residues. Losses at the gene ends were 8 bases for V and 1 base for J; bases not matched to a gene: 6.

This clonotype was seen only a few times. V gene TRBV10-1 combines with J gene TRBJ2-3; D perhaps matches TRBD1 (5 bases). CDR3 length: 14 residues. The V and J ends lost 3 bases and 0 bases respectively, with 7 bases between them. The germline V gene has CDR1 WNHNN and CDR2 SYGVQD (reference sequence). The CDR3 DNA sequence: TGCGCCAGCAGTGAACAGGATAGCACAGATACGCAGTATTTT. Its protein product is CASSEQDSTDTQYF.

The V and J genes are TRBV28 and TRBJ2-7; D gene ambiguous. Germline-derived CDR1 and CDR2 are MDHEN and SYDVKM. The CDR3 runs 12 residues. Deletions cut 5 bases from V and 4 bases from J, with 9 bases between. CDR3 region: CASSIDRYEQYF. CDR3 DNA sequence: TGTGCCAGCAGTATTGACCGGTACGAGCAGTACTTC.

The chain employs TRBV15 and TRBJ2-1; D perhaps matches TRBD2 (6 bases). Between the trimmed V and J ends, which lost 5 bases and 6 bases, there was a span of 17 bases. Germline CDR1 is LNHNV and CDR2 is YYDKDF (reference sequence). CDR3 length: 15 residues. CDR3 region: CATSPGLEESNEQFF. The DNA of the CDR3 is TGTGCCACCAGCCCGGGACTGGAGGAATCCAATGAGCAGTTCTTC.

This clonotype turned up a few times. The chain is built from TRBV6-1 and TRBJ1-2; no definite D call. The germline CDR1 and CDR2 sequences are MNHNS and SASEGT. This CDR3 comprises 12 residues. The V and J ends lost 8 bases and 0 bases respectively, with 7 bases between them. The chain's CDR3 is CASLATNYGYTF. CDR3 bases: TGTGCCAGCCTCGCGACTAACTATGGCTACACCTTC.